The 16 T cell receptor beta chains presented below share a single source sample, sequenced in a study of patients and donors after allogeneic stem cell transplantation. TCRdb redid the calling of the RT-PCR reads with MiXCR, one entry per CDR3 protein. The table includes some 960,000 distinct CDR3 sequences, roughly 18% detected once. The sequencing input was blood, either unsorted or a sorted T cell fraction (not recorded which). These receptors were collected from a human donor who was either an allogeneic HSCT recipient or a stem cell or donor lymphocyte infusion donor (not recorded which). It is not recorded whose cells these are; they may come from a transplant donor.

The CDR3 here is CSAPRNSGANVLTF. The CDR3 DNA is TGCAGTGCTCCCCGCAACTCTGGGGCCAACGTCCTGACTTTC. The chain links TRBV20-1 to TRBJ2-6, with no clear D. This CDR3 region has 14 residues. Trimming took off 5 bases at V and 0 bases at J, with 8 bases between the two ends. The germline V gene has CDR1 DFQATT and CDR2 SNEGSKA (reference sequence).

This clonotype appeared a few times. The chain recombines TRBV6-2 or TRBV6-3 with TRBJ2-7; no definite D call. CDR1 and CDR2 (germline): MNHEY, SVGEGT. The CDR3 spans 15 residues. V lost 0 bases and J lost 1, with 10 bases in between. The CDR3 DNA follows: TGTGCCAGCAGTTACTCTGGACGCATTTCCTACGAGCAGTACTTC. This gives the protein CASSYSGRISYEQYF.

The genes are TRBV20-1 and TRBJ1-2; 10 bases line up with TRBD1. The CDR3 is 13 amino acids. Looked up from germline, CDR1 is DFQATT and CDR2 is SNEGSKA (reference sequence). V lost 2 bases to trimming and J lost 8 bases; unmatched junction nucleotides: 5. The CDR3 DNA sequence: TGCAGTGCTAGATCCGGGACAGGGGCAGGCTACACCTTC. Translation gives CSARSGTGAGYTF.

This clonotype was seen a single time. This chain connects TRBV2 to TRBJ2-7; D is tentatively TRBD1 or TRBD2 (6 bases each). Per the germline V gene, CDR1 is SNHLY and CDR2 is FYNNEI. This CDR3 has 12 amino acids. V was pared by 7 bases and J by 5 bases, with 12 bases between. The chain's CDR3 is CASNRGRDEQYF. CDR3 nucleotide sequence: TGTGCCAGCAACCGGGGGCGCGACGAGCAGTACTTC.

The chain joins TRBV20-1 to TRBJ2-7, with D possibly being TRBD1 (6 bases). The ends were cut back, 4 bases at V and 3 bases at J, with 10 bases in the middle. Germline values: CDR1 DFQATT, CDR2 SNEGSKA (reference sequence). The CDR3 length is 12 residues. Here the CDR3 DNA reads TGCAGTGCTACCGGACAGAGCTACGAGCAGTACTTC. This sequence encodes CSATGQSYEQYF.

The chain recombines TRBV6-2 or TRBV6-3 with TRBJ2-3, with no clear D. CDR1 is MNHEY and CDR2 is SVGEGT in the germline V gene. This CDR3 spans 15 amino acids. V dropped 5 bases and J dropped 3 bases, with 15 bases sitting between them. This chain's CDR3 is CASSPKLGMTDTQYF. The CDR3 nucleotides read TGTGCCAGCAGTCCCAAGTTGGGTATGACAGATACGCAGTATTTT.

A word on this clonotype: One end of the junction is discordant with germline, which a read error may explain. The chain recombines TRBV15 with TRBJ1-2; 7 bases align to TRBD1. The CDR3 contains 15 residues. Germline CDR1 is LNHNV and CDR2 is YYDKDF (reference sequence). In DNA, the CDR3 is TGTGCCACCGGCAGCAACCGGGACAGCCACTATGGCTACACCTTC. It is translated as CATGSNRDSHYGYTF. The whole variable domain, filled in from reference TRBV15 and TRBJ1-2, reads DAMVIQNPRYQVTQFGKPVTLSCSQTLNHNVMYWYQQKSSQAPKLLFHYYDKDFNNEADTPDNFQSRRPNTSFCFLDIRSPGLGDTAMYLCATGSNRDSHYGYTFGSGTRLTVV.

In this sample, this clonotype turned up a few times. The rearrangement uses TRBV4-1 and TRBJ2-6, with D hard to call. There are 16 residues in the CDR3. Trimming took off 0 bases at V and 0 bases at J, with 6 bases between the two ends. Per the germline V gene, CDR1 is MGHRA and CDR2 is YSYEKL. The CDR3 nucleotides read TGCGCCAGCAGCCAAGAGGGCCACTCTGGGGCCAACGTCCTGACTTTC. Amino acid sequence: CASSQEGHSGANVLTF.

This clonotype was detected a few times. V usage is TRBV9 and J usage is TRBJ2-7; D perhaps matches TRBD2 (5 bases). V was pared by 0 bases and J by 5 bases, with 12 bases between. This CDR3 comprises 14 residues. The germline gives CDR1 SGDLS, CDR2 YYNGEE. The CDR3: CASSVGRGRDEQYF. The DNA of the CDR3 is TGTGCCAGCAGCGTAGGACGGGGTAGAGACGAGCAGTACTTC.

This clonotype came up a few times. J is TRBJ2-7 and V is TRBV6-1; the D gene is possibly TRBD2 (5 bases). Trimming stripped 6 bases from V and 4 bases from J, with 16 bases between. This CDR3 has 14 amino acids. CDR1 is MNHNS, CDR2 SASEGT, per germline. CDR3 amino acids: CASSRLRVSYEQYF. The DNA of the CDR3 is TGTGCCAGCAGCCGACTAAGAGTCTCTTACGAGCAGTACTTC.

This chain connects TRBV10-3 to TRBJ2-1, with TRBD2 identical over 10 bases. Trimming removed 5 bases from V and 4 bases from J; junction bases left unmatched: 8. The CDR3 has 16 amino acids. Per the germline V gene, CDR1 is ENHRY and CDR2 is SYGVKD. The DNA for the CDR3 is TGTGCCATCAGTACCGAACTAGCGGGACATTACAATGAGCAGTTCTTC. Protein product: CAISTELAGHYNEQFF.

This clonotype was found a few times. The chain has TRBV24-1 and TRBJ2-3; D not resolved. Germline V CDR1 and CDR2: KGHDR, SFDVKD. Trimming took 3 bases from V and 3 from J, leaving 0 bases between them. The CDR3 spans 11 residues. The CDR3 nucleotides read TGTGCCACCAGTGATACAGATACGCAGTATTTT. The encoded protein is CATSDTDTQYF.

The chain joins TRBV20-1 to TRBJ2-1; 14 positions match TRBD2. V shed 6 bases, J shed 14 bases, and the junction held 12 bases outside the gene matches. The CDR3 covers 14 residues. Germline CDR1 and CDR2: DFQATT and SNEGSKA (reference sequence). DNA of the CDR3: TGCAGTGCGAGGGGACTAGCGGGGGCGCCGCTTAAGTTCTTC. Protein sequence: CSARGLAGAPLKFF.

Only a few counts were recorded for this clonotype. The chain is built from TRBV5-6 and TRBJ1-1; D is ambiguous. Trimming removed 4 bases at V and 1 base at J, with 8 bases between. Germline CDR1 reads SGHDT; CDR2 reads YYEEEE. This CDR3 is 13 amino acids long. CDR3 bases: TGTGCCAGCAGCGGACGGAAGAACACTGAAGCTTTCTTT. Translation gives CASSGRKNTEAFF.

The chain recombines TRBV7-8 with TRBJ1-4; D uncertain. The CDR3 has 13 amino acids. V shed 6 bases and J shed 11 bases, with 16 bases lying between them. The V gene's germline CDR1 is SGHVS and CDR2 FQNEAQ. The CDR3 DNA reads TGTGCCAGCAGTCGTAAAGCCATAATGAAACTGTTTTTT. Translated, it gives CASSRKAIMKLFF.

This clonotype was seen only a few times. J is TRBJ2-7 and V is TRBV12-3 or TRBV12-4, with no clear D. With 3 bases removed from V and 6 bases from J, the gap between germline ends came to 12 bases. This CDR3 is built from 13 residues. CDR3 coding DNA: TGTGCCAGCAGTTTGAAATTTCCTTTCGAGCAGTACTTC. This encodes CASSLKFPFEQYF.